Presented here are 8 T cell receptor beta chains from one specimen sequenced in a study of blood T cells in healthy people across ages. Alongside a J-beta primer mix, a sample-barcoded 5' primer served in a second PCR lasting 7 to 11 cycles. Each CDR3 protein gets one entry after TCRdb re-called the 5' RACE reads with MiXCR. The data contain some 700,000 distinct CDR3 sequences, roughly 43% of them singletons. Sequencing was done on a sample of blood. These receptors were collected from a woman aged 55-70 years in good health.

A few counts support this clonotype. The V call is TRBV7-2, the J call TRBJ2-1; TRBD2 might be the D (5 bases). Germline CDR1 SGHTA, CDR2 FQGNSA. Deletions cut 4 bases from V and 10 bases from J, with 14 bases between. CDR3 size: 13 residues. DNA for the CDR3: TGTGCCAGCAGCTCGGACTCAGAGTTGGAGCAGTTCTTC. This translates into CASSSDSELEQFF.

This chain connects TRBV29-1 to TRBJ1-1; possibly TRBD1 for D (6 bases). This CDR3 is 11 amino acids long. V gave up 4 bases and J gave up 7 bases, with 10 bases separating them. Germline loops: CDR1 SQVTM, CDR2 ANQGSEA. The DNA of the CDR3 is TGCAGCGTTGGAGCAGGGGTTGAAGCTTTCTTT. It translates to CSVGAGVEAFF.

The chain employs TRBV7-2 and TRBJ2-1; 11 positions match TRBD1. Trimming took 1 base from V and 10 from J; bases not matched to a gene: 6. In germline, CDR1 is SGHTA, CDR2 FQGNSA. This CDR3 is 15 amino acids long. CDR3 sequence (DNA): TGTGCCAGCAGCTTAGGTGGACAGGGGGCATACGAGCAGTTCTTC. This translates into CASSLGGQGAYEQFF.

V gene TRBV2 combines with J gene TRBJ1-5, with 7 bases lining up with TRBD1. The V segment lost 6 bases and the J segment 7 bases; nucleotides outside the gene matches: 6. The CDR3 is made up of 13 amino acids. Germline V gives CDR1 SNHLY, CDR2 FYNNEI. The CDR3 DNA is TGTGCCAGCAGAGGCACAGGGGAACAGCCCCAGCATTTT. It is translated as CASRGTGEQPQHF.

V and J are TRBV29-1 and TRBJ2-4; perhaps TRBD1 as D (6 bases). The J call may be mistaken, given a closer DNA end match to TRBJ2-5. CDR1 is SQVTM, CDR2 ANQGSEA, per germline. The CDR3 loop spans 15 amino acids. CDR3 in amino acids: CSVGRNRAGQETQYF. The CDR3, as DNA: TGCAGCGTAGGCCGAAACAGGGCCGGACAAGAGACCCAGTACTTC.

The chain uses TRBV12-3 or TRBV12-4 and TRBJ1-5, with 11 positions matching TRBD1. The CDR3 spans 14 residues. Losses at the gene ends were 6 bases for V and 9 bases for J; bases not matched to a gene: 7. DNA of the CDR3: TGTGCCAGCAGACCGGGACAGGGGGAGCGGCCCCAGCATTTT. It encodes CASRPGQGERPQHF.

This clonotype was observed a few times. The CDR3 DNA sequence: TGTGCCAGCAGCGTCGAGGGACAGCAGAATGAAAAACTGTTTTTT. It encodes CASSVEGQQNEKLFF. The V and J genes are TRBV7-3 and TRBJ1-4; 7 bases agree with TRBD1. The CDR3 extends over 15 amino acids. V lost 5 bases, J lost 5 bases, and 8 bases stayed unmatched. Germline V gives CDR1 SGHTA, CDR2 FQGTGA.

The V call is TRBV28, the J call TRBJ2-4, with 11 nucleotides matching TRBD1. Germline CDR1 MDHEN, CDR2 SYDVKM. The CDR3 consists of 16 residues. V lost 5 bases and J lost 6; bases outside the gene matches: 9. The CDR3 nucleotides are TGTGCCAGCAGTCTCCCCGGGACAGGGGGGCGAAACATTCAGTACTTC. Amino acids: CASSLPGTGGRNIQYF.